This record covers a single TCR beta chain. Its antigen is still unknown. Profiling relied on immunoSEQ multiplex PCR, and the TCRdb table lists in-frame clones only, not all of them. The repertoire holds roughly 180,000 clones, with about 90% as singletons. The CDR3 sequence is 15 residues long. Trimming shortened V by 5 bases and J by 2 bases, and 16 bases separated the two germline ends. The germline CDR1 and CDR2 sequences are SGHVS and FQNEAQ. The data belong to a study of T cell responses to AZD1222 COVID-19 vaccine. The study, taken as a whole, reports: Clonal diversity was possibly underestimated, and the donors were mostly white British, with more females. Only a handful of individuals given AZD1222 were seropositive at baseline. Sampling that yielded the repertoires occurred only after the peak T cell response. Nearly half of the spike-specific TCRs reportedly recognize variant regions that carry no mutations.

This material consisted of peripheral blood, taken on day 0 of AZD1222 vaccination. The clonotype comes from an adult in good health. The V and J genes are TRBV7-8 and TRBJ2-7; a possible D gene is TRBD1 (6 bases). The CDR3 DNA sequence: TGTGCCAGCAGCCATACACCGGGACAAACCTACGAGCAGTACTTC. It specifies CASSHTPGQTYEQYF.